The next 21 T cell receptor beta chains were all read from a single sample in a study of T-cell memory formation after mild COVID-19. TCRdb re-analysed the 5' RACE reads in MiXCR, keeping a single row per CDR3 protein. The profile shows fewer than 450,000 distinct CDR3 sequences, about 21% of them singletons. The material sequenced was PBMCs or a T cell subset sorted from them (not recorded which). The receptors originated from an adult woman who had mild COVID-19 (a few samples of this study predate the infection). Cell type and time point are not known.

This clonotype has a count of ten or more. CDR3: CASSYSIVYEQYF. The CDR3, as DNA: TGTGCCAGCAGTTACTCGATAGTCTACGAGCAGTACTTC. The genes are TRBV6-5 and TRBJ2-7, with D unresolved. This CDR3 comprises 13 residues. The V gene's germline CDR1 is MNHEY and CDR2 SVGAGI. Trimming took 0 bases from V and 3 from J, leaving 6 bases between them.

This clonotype was seen only a few times. This chain links TRBV5-1 with TRBJ2-5, with 10 bases matching TRBD2. This CDR3 is built from 16 residues. The V gene's germline CDR1 is SGHRS and CDR2 YFSETQ. Trimming cost V 4 bases and J 6 bases; bases outside gene matches: 12. This CDR3 is CASSAPLAGRQKTQYF. CDR3 in DNA: TGCGCCAGCAGCGCCCCACTAGCGGGAAGGCAAAAGACCCAGTACTTC.

This clonotype turned up a few times. J is TRBJ1-3 and V is TRBV7-8, with a weak D call TRBD1 (6 bases). Trimming took off 5 bases at V and 0 bases at J, with 14 bases between the two ends. The CDR3 runs 16 residues. CDR1 SGHVS and CDR2 FQNEAQ come from the germline V gene. CDR3 sequence (DNA): TGTGCCAGCAGCCCAGACAGGCCTTTCTCTGGAAACACCATATATTTT. It yields the protein CASSPDRPFSGNTIYF.

The sample holds a few counts of this clonotype. The chain links TRBV6-5 to TRBJ2-3; D might be TRBD2 (6 bases). The CDR3 sequence is 15 residues long. The V and J ends lost 6 bases and 5 bases respectively, with 18 bases between them. Germline assignment: CDR1 MNHEY and CDR2 SVGAGI. In nucleotides, the CDR3 is TGTGCCAGCAGGGAGGGACCTCAGGAAGGAGATACGCAGTATTTT. Translating it yields CASREGPQEGDTQYF.

This clonotype has a handful of counts. The chain employs TRBV29-1 and TRBJ2-7; 11 bases map to TRBD1. Germline assignment: CDR1 SQVTM and CDR2 ANQGSEA. CDR3 length: 14 amino acids. J gave up 6 bases and V 7 bases, and 11 bases lay outside the gene matches. CDR3 protein: CSAGRGQGDGEQYF. Here the CDR3 DNA reads TGCAGCGCCGGCAGGGGACAGGGGGATGGCGAGCAGTACTTC.

CDR3: CAWSVLLPNTEAFF. The CDR3, as DNA: TGTGCCTGGAGTGTACTGCTCCCTAACACTGAAGCTTTCTTT. This chain joins TRBV30 and TRBJ1-1; D remains unclear. The CDR3 covers 14 residues. CDR1 is GTSNPN and CDR2 is SVGIG in the germline V gene (reference sequence). Trimming shortened V by 0 bases and J by 2 bases, and 10 bases separated the two germline ends.

This clonotype was counted a few times. The chain carries TRBV15 and TRBJ1-5, with D unresolved. Germline V gene lookup returns CDR1 LNHNV and CDR2 YYDKDF (reference sequence). Trimming took 5 bases from V and 3 from J, leaving 8 bases between them. This CDR3 is 13 amino acids long. CDR3 nucleotide sequence: TGTGCCACCAGCCGAATGACCAATCAGCCCCAGCATTTT. Its protein is CATSRMTNQPQHF.

The V and J genes are TRBV5-5 and TRBJ2-1, with 11 bases fitting TRBD2. Germline V gene lookup returns CDR1 SGHKS and CDR2 YYEKEE (reference sequence). The ends lost 5 bases at V and 0 bases at J; junction bases unmatched: 13. This CDR3 has 19 residues. CDR3 sequence (DNA): TGTGCCAGCAGGGTAAGGGCCACTAGCGGGGGAGGCTCCTACAATGAGCAGTTCTTC. Translating it yields CASRVRATSGGGSYNEQFF.

This chain uses TRBV12-3 or TRBV12-4 with TRBJ2-1, with TRBD2 identical over 9 bases. The CDR3 runs to 15 residues. V trimming: 7 bases; J trimming: 7 bases; junction bases outside the gene matches: 11. The CDR3 loop is CASTPPGLAPNEQFF. As DNA, the CDR3 is TGTGCCAGCACCCCACCGGGACTAGCACCAAATGAGCAGTTCTTC.

This clonotype was seen only a few times. The genes are TRBV6-2 or TRBV6-3 and TRBJ2-7; D is uncertain. The germline V gene encodes CDR1 MNHEY and CDR2 SVGEGT. The CDR3 has 14 residues. Trimming took 0 bases from V and 1 from J, leaving 7 bases between them. DNA for the CDR3: TGTGCCAGCAGTTACTCGATCGAGTCCTACGAGCAGTACTTC. It specifies CASSYSIESYEQYF.

V usage is TRBV5-6 and J usage is TRBJ2-5; possibly TRBD1 for D (5 bases). The V and J ends lost 0 bases and 4 bases respectively, with 10 bases between them. The CDR3 loop spans 14 amino acids. Per germline, CDR1 SGHDT and CDR2 YYEEEE. As DNA, the CDR3 is TGTGCCAGCAGCTTGGGAGGACAACGAGAGACCCAGTACTTC. Protein product: CASSLGGQRETQYF.

The chain is built from TRBV24-1 and TRBJ2-5, with TRBD1 as a possible D gene (5 bases). V lost 2 bases to trimming and J lost 4 bases, with 13 bases between them. The germline V gene has CDR1 KGHDR and CDR2 SFDVKD. CDR3 length: 15 residues. CDR3 loop: CATSDSQGYRETQYF. DNA of the CDR3: TGTGCCACCAGTGATTCGCAGGGCTATCGAGAGACCCAGTACTTC.

This clonotype came up many times. The chain employs TRBV24-1 and TRBJ2-5, with 10 bases that match TRBD2. V trimming: 3 bases; J trimming: 5 bases; junction bases outside the gene matches: 11. CDR1 and CDR2 from the germline V gene are KGHDR and SFDVKD. The CDR3 spans 17 residues. This CDR3 is CATSDRVAGGERETQYF. The CDR3, as DNA: TGTGCCACCAGTGATAGAGTAGCGGGAGGAGAGCGGGAGACCCAGTACTTC.

The chain links TRBV5-1 to TRBJ2-1; 11 nucleotides align to TRBD1. J gave up 12 bases and V 4 bases, and 15 bases lay outside the gene matches. The CDR3 has 16 amino acids. Germline loops: CDR1 SGHRS, CDR2 YFSETQ. DNA for the CDR3: TGCGCCAGCAGCACCCCCAGGACAGGGGGCGCCTGGGGGCAGTTCTTC. Translated, it gives CASSTPRTGGAWGQFF.

This chain links TRBV20-1 with TRBJ2-5; a weak D match, TRBD2 (6 bases). The CDR3 totals 15 residues. The V end lost 0 bases, the J end lost 8 bases, and 19 bases lay between the germline ends. Germline V CDR1 and CDR2: DFQATT, SNEGSKA (reference sequence). The CDR3 reads CSARDRLGAAGTQYF. CDR3 bases: TGCAGTGCTAGAGATAGGCTAGGTGCTGCGGGAACCCAGTACTTC.

The chain employs TRBV12-3 or TRBV12-4 and TRBJ2-3; TRBD2 is a possible D gene (7 bases). Trimming cost V 8 bases and J 8 bases, with 20 bases left between them. This CDR3 has 14 residues. CDR3 sequence: CASLIIGGPPTQYF. CDR3 sequence (DNA): TGTGCCAGCTTAATCATCGGGGGGCCACCTACGCAGTATTTT.

The chain uses TRBV20-1 and TRBJ2-1; 11 bases match TRBD2. This CDR3 has 16 amino acids. Germline CDR1 is DFQATT and CDR2 is SNEGSKA (reference sequence). V lost 4 bases to trimming and J lost 3 bases; unmatched junction nucleotides: 8. In DNA form, the CDR3 reads TGCAGTGCTACACCGACTAGCGGGGATTACTACAATGAGCAGTTCTTC. This codes for CSATPTSGDYYNEQFF.

This clonotype has only a few counts. The rearrangement joins TRBV2 to TRBJ2-5; D unresolved. V was pared by 9 bases and J by 3 bases, with 5 bases between. CDR3 length equals 10 residues. In germline, CDR1 is SNHLY, CDR2 FYNNEI. The CDR3 is CARTKETQYF. The CDR3 nucleotides read TGTGCCAGAACGAAAGAGACCCAGTACTTC.

This clonotype was seen more than once but under ten times. The CDR3 is CASRSTGSTGELFF. The CDR3 DNA reads TGTGCCAGCAGGTCCACAGGGAGCACCGGGGAGCTGTTTTTT. V and J are TRBV12-3 or TRBV12-4 and TRBJ2-2, with D maybe TRBD1 (6 bases). There are 14 residues in the CDR3. Trimming left V 6 bases short and J 4 bases short, with 12 bases between.

The chain has TRBV4-2 and TRBJ2-7; the D is unclear. Germline values: CDR1 LGHNA, CDR2 YNFKEQ. CDR3 length: 17 residues. The V end was cut by 3 bases, the J end by 2 bases, with 20 bases between. This CDR3 is CASSHANLEINAYEQYF. Here the CDR3 DNA reads TGTGCCAGCAGCCACGCCAATCTAGAGATAAATGCCTACGAGCAGTACTTC.

V and J are TRBV3-1 and TRBJ1-3; D remains ambiguous. CDR1 and CDR2 from the germline V gene are LGHDT and YNNKEL (reference sequence). The CDR3 is 13 amino acids. Trimming took off 1 base at V and 2 bases at J, with 3 bases between the two ends. CDR3 nucleotides: TGTGCCAGCAGCCAAGTCCCTGGAAACACCATATATTTT. Translation: CASSQVPGNTIYF. Based on the CDR3 plus reference TRBV3-1 and TRBJ1-3, the full variable domain is DTAVSQTPKYLVTQMGNDKSIKCEQNLGHDTMYWYKQDSKKFLKIMFSYNNKELIINETVPNRFSPKSPDKAHLNLHINSLELGDSAVYFCASSQVPGNTIYFGEGSWLTVV.